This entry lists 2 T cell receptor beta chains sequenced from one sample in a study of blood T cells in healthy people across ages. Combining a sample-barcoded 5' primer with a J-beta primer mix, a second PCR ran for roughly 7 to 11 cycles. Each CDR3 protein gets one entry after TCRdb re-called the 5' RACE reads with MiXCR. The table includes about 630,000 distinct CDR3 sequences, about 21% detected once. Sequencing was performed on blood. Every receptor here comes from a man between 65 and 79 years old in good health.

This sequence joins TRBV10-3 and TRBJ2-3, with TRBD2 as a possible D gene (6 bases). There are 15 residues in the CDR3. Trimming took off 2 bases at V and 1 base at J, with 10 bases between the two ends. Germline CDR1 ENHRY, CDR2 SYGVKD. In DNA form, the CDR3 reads TGTGCCATCAGTGAGGGTGGAGGGGGCACAGATACGCAGTATTTT. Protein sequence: CAISEGGGGTDTQYF.

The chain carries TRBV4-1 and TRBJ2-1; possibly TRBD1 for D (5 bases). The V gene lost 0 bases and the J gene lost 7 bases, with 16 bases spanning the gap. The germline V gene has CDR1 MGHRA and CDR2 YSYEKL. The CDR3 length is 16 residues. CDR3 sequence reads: CASSQEAAQGWNEQFF. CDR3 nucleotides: TGCGCCAGCAGCCAAGAGGCCGCCCAGGGCTGGAATGAGCAGTTCTTC.